This TCR beta chain was captured in a study of shared clonotypes between healthy human individuals (dated by TCRdb to 2019 to 2021). General notes on the study: A couple of women and a few men aged 18 to 49 years were included in the cohort. For each donor, three plates each were used for CD4 naive and CD4 memory, two plates were used for CD8 naive, and one plate was used for CD8 memory. Per donor, leukapheresis produced somewhere between about 0.85 and 8.9 billion PBMCs. Different laboratories and diverse techniques were used to prepare libraries and sequence TCR repertoires, to increase sequencing depth and limit assay-specific biases. To estimate repertoire size and how much clonotypes are shared between individuals, the study performed deep sequencing of blood TCR repertoires from a handful of healthy adults.

In the case of this clone: The antigen it recognizes is unknown. No base-level quality is on record; no much larger clone is a single base apart.

Using the deep immunoSEQ assay, multiplex PCR amplified TCR CDR3 regions from genomic DNA. For each cell subset, the extracted genomic DNA was distributed evenly across all wells of several immunoSEQ 96-well plates, and each plate served as one replicate. Each replicate PCR for sorted subsets received around 200 ng genomic DNA, equal to about 30,000 T cell genomes. Purified libraries were quantified with a Qubit 3.0 fluorometer, sized on a Bioanalyzer 2100, and re-quantified with the KAPA Library Quantification kit. Each immunoSEQ 96-well plate was sequenced on its own single-read 150-cycle Illumina NextSeq 550 flow cell. In the source study's methods: Because only junctional sequences without quality scores were contained in the immunoSEQ output, filtering matching that applied to full-length reads could not be performed. Sequences were annotated with PyIR, a Python wrapper for IgBLAST v1.9, using IMGT germline references to assign V/J genes and CDR3. Reads were filtered out if the reads had weak V/J assignments (E-value above 1e-6), no CDR3, stop codons, out-of-frame junctions, or ambiguous translated residues. V3J clonotypes were defined as sequences sharing the same inferred V gene, J gene, and CDR3 amino acid sequence. The percentage overlap between two repertoires was calculated by dividing the number of shared unique clonotypes by the size of the smaller repertoire. Three approaches were used to assess repertoire richness: RTK rarefaction, the Chao1 estimator, and Recon v2.1 estimates of unobserved clonotypes. For all TCRbeta clonotypes obtained by the gDNA method from a handful of donors, generation probabilities were computed with OLGA. In its TCRdb copy, this immuneACCESS table keeps in-frame sequences only and misses some clones. Where compared with another copy, unresolved V genes explain less than half of these, and the others have no known cause. The D gene and trimming were derived from the DNA, and the V and J assignments and clone size from that table. The sample table shows 2 million to 2.5 million clones, and 85% to 95% are seen once. The top ten clones comprise about 0.13% of the sample.

The germline V gene specifies MNHNS as CDR1 and SASEGT as CDR2. The V end gives up 6 bases and the J end 5 bases, leaving 9 bases in the junction not matched to a gene. The CDR3 runs 15 residues from the cysteine to the phenylalanine. CDR3 DNA only is kept here, 45 bases in frame from base 1. The donors were healthy, HIV-negative adults who had no recently reported acute infections or vaccinations. Every donor was a Caucasian adult residing in Nashville, Tennessee, USA. Magnetic negative selection was used to enrich CD4+ T cells, after which naive cells were positively selected on CD45RA and the negative fraction became the memory subset. After blood collection by leukapheresis, PBMCs were isolated using Ficoll-Histopaque density gradient centrifugation and then cryopreserved in the vapor phase of liquid nitrogen. Purity and quantity of every magnetically sorted T cell population were checked by analytical flow cytometry. Genomic DNA was isolated from every sorted fraction and measured by UV absorbance on a Nanodrop 2000c.

Results the study describes overall, beyond this receptor: Approximately 4.8% of naive CD4, around 3.5% of naive CD8, 2.3% of memory CD4, and around 0.42% of memory CD8 clonotypes were shared across four donors. Naive subsets generally had larger estimated clonotype richness than memory subsets. Compared with non-shared clonotypes, clonotypes shared by all four sorted-subset donors had higher generation probabilities. Sampling was limited to blood, and TCR repertoires in tissue likely differ from TCR repertoires in blood. Based on pairwise subsampling, the degree of clonotype sharing among donors was expected to be affected by sequencing depth. Because the study included only a small number of donors, the genetic and exposure-history diversity represented was limited. Rarefaction of sorted-subset datasets indicated incomplete sequencing despite the large sequencing depth.

Sequencing used naive CD4+ T cells sorted from blood. Taken with the paper, the label for cell subset or site translates to: CD45RA+ positively selected. The chain employs TRBV6-1 and TRBJ1-1; a stretch of 10 junction bases matches TRBD1. The sequence derives from a man between 18 and 29 years old in good health. The nucleotide sequence reads as follows: TGTGCCAGCAGCGAAACCGGGACAGGGGTTACTGAAGCTTTCTTT. Its product reads: CASSETGTGVTEAFF.